A selection of T cell receptor beta chains follows, all from one sample in a study of CD8 T cells in Susac syndrome. Using its own MiXCR run on the immunoSEQ multiplex PCR reads, TCRdb lists one record per CDR3 protein. This table holds approximately 120,000 distinct CDR3 sequences, around nine tenths found once. Sequencing input: CD8+ T cells from PBMCs. The receptors stem from a human donor with multiple sclerosis. CDR3s include the opening cysteine and the closing phenylalanine or tryptophan. The D gene is left open where the match is weak. Part of the rows lack a size; the others show once, few, many or a class for expanded clones.

CDR3nt: TGTGCCAGCAGCTTAGGCGCCTACGAGCAGTACTTC
CDR3aa: CASSLGAYEQYF
abundance: -
v_gene: TRBV7-9
j_gene: TRBJ2-7
d_gene: -

CDR3nt: TGTGCCACCACCTCCCCCGGGACAACAGCGGGAGGTACGAAGACCCAGTACTTC
CDR3aa: CATTSPGTTAGGTKTQYF
abundance: -
v_gene: TRBV24-1
j_gene: TRBJ2-5
d_gene: TRBD2

CDR3nt: TGCGCCAGCAGCTTGGGACAGGGCTGGTACGAGCAGTACTTC
CDR3aa: CASSLGQGWYEQYF
abundance: -
v_gene: TRBV5-1
j_gene: TRBJ2-7
d_gene: TRBD1

CDR3nt: TGTGCCAGCAGTTACACCGGAGGCACTGAAGCTTTCTTT
CDR3aa: CASSYTGGTEAFF
abundance: few
v_gene: TRBV6-2/TRBV6-3
j_gene: TRBJ1-1
d_gene: -

CDR3nt: TGTGCCAGCAGATGGGGAACGGACACTGAAGCTTTCTTT
CDR3aa: CASRWGTDTEAFF
abundance: -
v_gene: TRBV27
j_gene: TRBJ1-1
d_gene: -

CDR3nt: TGTGCCAGCAGCACCCGACAGGGGGCGGGAGAGACCCAGTACTTC
CDR3aa: CASSTRQGAGETQYF
abundance: -
v_gene: TRBV13
j_gene: TRBJ2-5
d_gene: TRBD1

CDR3nt: TGTGCCAGCAGCCAATATGACAGCTACGAGCAGTACTTC
CDR3aa: CASSQYDSYEQYF
abundance: -
v_gene: TRBV7-9
j_gene: TRBJ2-7
d_gene: -

CDR3nt: TGTGCCAGTAGCGGCGGCCCCAATTACAATGAGCAGTTCTTC
CDR3aa: CASSGGPNYNEQFF
abundance: -
v_gene: TRBV19
j_gene: TRBJ2-1
d_gene: -

CDR3nt: TGCGCCAGCAGCTACGAGGTTTGGGGCTCTGGAAACACCATATATTTT
CDR3aa: CASSYEVWGSGNTIYF
abundance: -
v_gene: TRBV5-1
j_gene: TRBJ1-3
d_gene: -

CDR3nt: TGTGCTAGTGGTTTGGAGCTAGCGGGGCCCTACAATGAGCAGTTCTTC
CDR3aa: CASGLELAGPYNEQFF
abundance: -
v_gene: TRBV12-5
j_gene: TRBJ2-1
d_gene: TRBD2

CDR3nt: TGTGCCAGTCGCAAGGGGGCGAATCAGCCCCAGCATTTT
CDR3aa: CASRKGANQPQHF
abundance: -
v_gene: TRBV19
j_gene: TRBJ1-5
d_gene: TRBD1

CDR3nt: TGCGCCAGCAGCCCAGGAGGGGCGCGGAACACTGAAGCTTTCTTT
CDR3aa: CASSPGGARNTEAFF
abundance: -
v_gene: TRBV4-1
j_gene: TRBJ1-1
d_gene: -

CDR3nt: TGCGCCAGCAGCCCCTCAAAGATAGAGTCCAGCGAGAACACTGAAGCTTTCTTT
CDR3aa: CASSPSKIESSENTEAFF
abundance: -
v_gene: TRBV23-1
j_gene: TRBJ1-1
d_gene: -

CDR3nt: TGTGCCAGCAGTTACTACGGAGGGGACACCGGGGAGCTGTTTTTT
CDR3aa: CASSYYGGDTGELFF
abundance: -
v_gene: TRBV6-5
j_gene: TRBJ2-2
d_gene: -

CDR3nt: TGTGCCAGCAGCACACTCGGACTAGCGGGAGGAGACGGGGAGCTGTTTTTT
CDR3aa: CASSTLGLAGGDGELFF
abundance: -
v_gene: TRBV11-2
j_gene: TRBJ2-2
d_gene: TRBD2

CDR3nt: TGTGCCAGCAGCCAAGTTGAGGGTGAAGCTTTCTTT
CDR3aa: CASSQVEGEAFF
abundance: -
v_gene: TRBV3-1
j_gene: TRBJ1-1
d_gene: -

CDR3nt: TGTGCCATCAGTGACGGGGAATCCCTGAACACTGAAGCTTTCTTT
CDR3aa: CAISDGESLNTEAFF
abundance: -
v_gene: TRBV10-3
j_gene: TRBJ1-1
d_gene: -

CDR3nt: TGTGCCAGCAGTTGGCTTGGGGGTTTGGAGACCCAGTACTTC
CDR3aa: CASSWLGGLETQYF
abundance: -
v_gene: TRBV27
j_gene: TRBJ2-5
d_gene: -

CDR3nt: TGTGCCAGCAGCCCTAGACTAGCGCAAACCGGGGACAATGAGCAGTTCTTC
CDR3aa: CASSPRLAQTGDNEQFF
abundance: -
v_gene: TRBV7-2
j_gene: TRBJ2-1
d_gene: TRBD2

CDR3nt: TGCAGCGTCTTTGGTGGCATGAACACTGAAGCTTTCTTT
CDR3aa: CSVFGGMNTEAFF
abundance: -
v_gene: TRBV29-1
j_gene: TRBJ1-1
d_gene: -

CDR3nt: TGCAGTGCTATAGCTCAGGGCAGGGCTGAAGCTTTCTTT
CDR3aa: CSAIAQGRAEAFF
abundance: -
v_gene: TRBV20-1
j_gene: TRBJ1-1
d_gene: -

CDR3nt: TGTGCCAGCAGCTTCTCGCACACTGAAGCTTTCTTT
CDR3aa: CASSFSHTEAFF
abundance: -
v_gene: TRBV7-2
j_gene: TRBJ1-1
d_gene: -

CDR3nt: TGCGCCAGCAGCGAAAGCACAGATACGCAGTATTTT
CDR3aa: CASSESTDTQYF
abundance: -
v_gene: TRBV4-1
j_gene: TRBJ2-3
d_gene: -

CDR3nt: TGTGCCAGCAGTGAGATCGGAATCCACACCGGGGAGCTGTTTTTT
CDR3aa: CASSEIGIHTGELFF
abundance: -
v_gene: TRBV25-1
j_gene: TRBJ2-2
d_gene: -

CDR3nt: TGTGCCACCAGCTCCGGACGACTAGCGGTGAACACCGGGGAGCTGTTTTTT
CDR3aa: CATSSGRLAVNTGELFF
abundance: -
v_gene: TRBV15
j_gene: TRBJ2-2
d_gene: TRBD2

CDR3nt: TGTGCCAGCAGCACCCGACAGGGATACGAGCAGTACTTC
CDR3aa: CASSTRQGYEQYF
abundance: once
v_gene: TRBV7-9
j_gene: TRBJ2-7
d_gene: TRBD1

CDR3nt: TGCGCCAGCAGCCAAGATGGTGGCGGACAGGGGGGCTACACCTTC
CDR3aa: CASSQDGGGQGGYTF
abundance: -
v_gene: TRBV4-3
j_gene: TRBJ1-2
d_gene: TRBD1

CDR3nt: TGCGCCAGCAGCTTAGACTGGGGGAATGGCTACACCTTC
CDR3aa: CASSLDWGNGYTF
abundance: -
v_gene: TRBV5-1
j_gene: TRBJ1-2
d_gene: -

CDR3nt: TGCGCCAGCAGTTGGACGGGGGCCGAAACTGAAGCTTTCTTT
CDR3aa: CASSWTGAETEAFF
abundance: -
v_gene: TRBV5-1
j_gene: TRBJ1-1
d_gene: -

CDR3nt: TGTGCCAGCAGCCTGGGACAGGGGTTGCAGACCCAGTACTTC
CDR3aa: CASSLGQGLQTQYF
abundance: -
v_gene: TRBV12-3/TRBV12-4
j_gene: TRBJ2-5
d_gene: TRBD1

CDR3nt: TGTGCCCCAAGGGACAGGTCTAGCACAGATACGCAGTATTTT
CDR3aa: CAPRDRSSTDTQYF
abundance: -
v_gene: TRBV15
j_gene: TRBJ2-3
d_gene: TRBD1

CDR3nt: TGTGCCAGCAGTTACATAATGACTAGCACCTACAATGAGCAGTTCTTC
CDR3aa: CASSYIMTSTYNEQFF
abundance: -
v_gene: TRBV12-3/TRBV12-4
j_gene: TRBJ2-1
d_gene: TRBD2

CDR3nt: TGCGCCAGCACCTTGGGGAGACCGACAGGGCTGTACACCTTC
CDR3aa: CASTLGRPTGLYTF
abundance: -
v_gene: TRBV5-1
j_gene: TRBJ1-2
d_gene: TRBD1

CDR3nt: TGTGCCAGCAGACCCACAATCCTAGACAGGGGCAATCAGCCCCAGCATTTT
CDR3aa: CASRPTILDRGNQPQHF
abundance: -
v_gene: TRBV27
j_gene: TRBJ1-5
d_gene: TRBD1

CDR3nt: TGCAGTGCGGACAGCTACGAGCAGTACTTC
CDR3aa: CSADSYEQYF
abundance: once
v_gene: TRBV20-1
j_gene: TRBJ2-7
d_gene: -

CDR3nt: TGTGCCTGGACGGGGTTGAACACTGAAGCTTTCTTT
CDR3aa: CAWTGLNTEAFF
abundance: -
v_gene: TRBV7-9
j_gene: TRBJ1-1
d_gene: -

CDR3nt: TGTGCCACAGGGGGCGAAGGGAACACTGAAGCTTTCTTT
CDR3aa: CATGGEGNTEAFF
abundance: -
v_gene: TRBV24-1
j_gene: TRBJ1-1
d_gene: TRBD1

CDR3nt: TGTGCCAGTAGTAGTTTAAGGGTCGAGTACAATGAGCAGTTCTTC
CDR3aa: CASSSLRVEYNEQFF
abundance: -
v_gene: TRBV19
j_gene: TRBJ2-1
d_gene: -

CDR3nt: TGCAGCGTTGAAGATTTCAGGGGGTTGAACACTGAAGCTTTCTTT
CDR3aa: CSVEDFRGLNTEAFF
abundance: -
v_gene: TRBV29-1
j_gene: TRBJ1-1
d_gene: TRBD1

CDR3nt: TGTGCCAGCAGCTTAGCCCCTATAAGAGGGGGCTACGAGCAGTACTTC
CDR3aa: CASSLAPIRGGYEQYF
abundance: -
v_gene: TRBV7-2
j_gene: TRBJ2-7
d_gene: -